This TCR beta chain was sequenced in a study of T-cell reconstitution after alpha-beta-depleted transplantation in children. The CDR3 is 15 amino acids. The germline V gene has CDR1 SQVTM and CDR2 ANQGSEA. The V segment lost 6 bases and the J segment 6 bases; nucleotides outside the gene matches: 15. The table lists this clonotype with many counts. No antigen is known for it. Preparation of the TCRbeta library used unique molecular identifiers. TCRdb itself ran the PCR reads through MiXCR, one entry per CDR3 protein. Of fewer than 700,000 distinct CDR3 sequences in the sample, about 21% were seen once. Regarding the study as a whole: Certain patients had high TCRbeta diversity at day 60, and it came from recipient T cells and thymic progenitors that survived. Alpha-beta T cells about two months after transplant reportedly derived from several hundred expanded graft clones. Newly produced T cells mostly accounted for T-cell counts and diversity one year post-transplant.

The source is a boy under two years old who had a stem cell transplant for acute myeloid leukemia, so the T cells may come from the graft donor. The source material was PBMCs, mostly from graft donor cells, sampled 360 days after TCRalphabeta/CD19-depleted stem cell transplant. This rearrangement joins TRBV29-1 to TRBJ2-7, with 9 nucleotides matching TRBD2. The DNA for the CDR3 is TGCAGCGTGAGACTCGGGACTAGCCTCTCTCTCGAGCAGTACTTC. Amino acid sequence: CSVRLGTSLSLEQYF.